This TCR beta chain stems from a study of blood T cell repertoires in COVID-19. Study context: Sources were T cells, B-cell-depleted T cells, or PBMCs; the material itself was cDNA or gDNA.

Original processing methods: Estimated nucleated cell counts came from reference gene primer amplification. Profiled with immunoSEQ multiplex PCR; TCRdb holds only in-frame clones, not every one. V and J calls and clone size are copied from that table; D and trimming were computed from the DNA. The top ten hold under 7% of the sample, which has 120,000 to 150,000 clones, 84% seen once. The V and J ends lost 0 bases and 6 bases respectively, with 4 bases between them. CDR3 length equals 12 residues. Germline V CDR1 and CDR2: WNHNN, SYGVQD (reference sequence). The sequence came from a woman between 45 and 60 years old who had been exposed to COVID-19. Specimen: PBMCs or T cells enriched from blood (not recorded which). V usage is TRBV10-1 and J usage is TRBJ2-3; the D is unclear. CDR3 coding DNA: TGCGCCAGCAGTGAGTCCCGGGATACGCAGTATTTT. Its translation is CASSESRDTQYF.